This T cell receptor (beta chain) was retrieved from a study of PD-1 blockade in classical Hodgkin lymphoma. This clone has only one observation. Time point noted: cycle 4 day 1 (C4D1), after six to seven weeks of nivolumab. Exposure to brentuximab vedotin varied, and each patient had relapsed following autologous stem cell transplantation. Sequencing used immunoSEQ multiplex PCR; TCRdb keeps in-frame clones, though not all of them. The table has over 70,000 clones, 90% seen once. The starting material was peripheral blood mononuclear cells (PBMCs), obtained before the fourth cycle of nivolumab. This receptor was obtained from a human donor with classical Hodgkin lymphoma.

The CDR3 bases are TGTGCCAGCAGTTCGACCTCCTACGATGAGACCCAGTACTTC. It yields the protein CASSSTSYDETQYF. V is TRBV27 and J is TRBJ2-5, with unresolved D. Germline assignment: CDR1 MNHEY and CDR2 SMNVEV (reference sequence). With 4 bases removed from V and 5 bases from J, the gap between germline ends came to 14 bases. The length of the CDR3 is 14 residues.